These T cell receptor beta chains were read from a single sample in a study of blood T cells in healthy people across ages. TCRdb used MiXCR to reprocess the 5' RACE reads, holding one entry per CDR3 protein. This table holds approximately 810,000 distinct CDR3 sequences, under 40% found once. Specimen: blood. The receptors were gathered from a man aged 18 to 29 in good health. Each CDR3 is given with its conserved first and last residue. Each record gives: V gene, clone size, J gene, D gene, CDR3 protein, CDR3 DNA. The D gene is left open where the match is weak. A row's size may be missing; if present it is once, few, many or a size class.

>TRBV20-1|many|TRBJ2-1|.
CSARQQGGEQFF
TGCAGTGCTAGACAACAGGGAGGTGAGCAGTTCTTC
>TRBV20-1|.|TRBJ1-2|.
CSATRGFDYGYTF
TGCAGTGCTACCAGGGGTTTCGACTATGGCTACACCTTC
>TRBV5-1|few|TRBJ2-3|TRBD1
CASSHSGTVSTDTQYF
TGCGCCAGCAGCCATTCCGGGACAGTGAGCACAGATACGCAGTATTTT
>TRBV20-1|.|TRBJ2-7|.
CSARDRRYEQYF
TGCAGTGCTAGAGACAGACGCTACGAGCAGTACTTC
>TRBV20-1|many|TRBJ1-6|TRBD1
CSASPRTGKKSPLHF
TGCAGTGCTAGCCCCAGGACAGGGAAAAAATCACCCCTCCACTTT
>TRBV5-4|.|TRBJ2-2|.
CASSLEAVVRGSGGELFF
TGTGCCAGCAGCTTGGAGGCCGTCGTCAGGGGATCTGGCGGGGAGCTGTTTTTT
>TRBV27|few|TRBJ2-7|.
CASSLFSDRGQYF
TGTGCCAGCAGTTTATTTAGCGATCGAGGGCAGTACTTC
>TRBV15|.|TRBJ1-3|.
CATSPMRDPSGNTIYF
TGTGCCACCAGCCCCATGAGGGACCCCTCTGGAAACACCATATATTTT
>TRBV9|.|TRBJ1-1|.
CASSGRDLYGVGEAFF
TGTGCCAGCAGCGGCCGGGACCTATACGGGGTTGGTGAAGCTTTCTTT
>TRBV20-1|.|TRBJ2-1|TRBD2
CSASNALAAQETQFF
TGCAGTGCGTCCAACGCACTAGCGGCCCAAGAGACCCAGTTCTTC
>TRBV20-1|.|TRBJ2-5|.
CSARPHMLGFEETQYF
TGCAGTGCTAGACCCCACATGCTGGGATTTGAAGAGACCCAGTACTTC
>TRBV7-2|many|TRBJ1-2|.
CASSLDAAMDGYTF
TGTGCCAGCAGCTTAGACGCGGCCATGGATGGCTACACCTTC
>TRBV10-3|many|TRBJ2-3|.
CATSLATDTQYF
TGTGCCACCAGCCTAGCGACGGATACGCAGTATTTT
>TRBV5-5|many|TRBJ2-3|TRBD1
CASSLLTGADTQYF
TGTGCCAGCAGCTTGCTAACAGGGGCAGATACGCAGTATTTT
>TRBV20-1|.|TRBJ1-2|TRBD1
CSASPPGQGGKVLGYTF
TGCAGTGCTAGCCCCCCGGGACAGGGAGGAAAGGTGTTGGGCTACACCTTC
>TRBV3-1|once|TRBJ1-2|.
CASSQGVPNYDYTF
TGTGCCAGCAGCCAAGGGGTACCTAACTATGACTACACCTTC
>TRBV25-1|.|TRBJ1-6|.
CASSEYRDSPLHF
TGTGCCAGCAGTGAATATCGAGACTCACCCCTCCACTTT
>TRBV9|few|TRBJ2-1|TRBD2
CARGLAGENEQFF
TGTGCCAGGGGGCTAGCGGGGGAGAATGAGCAGTTCTTC
>TRBV5-1|many|TRBJ1-2|.
CASSLQGEYGYTF
TGCGCCAGCAGCTTACAGGGTGAATATGGCTACACCTTC
>TRBV12-3/TRBV12-4|many|TRBJ1-5|.
CASSSATADQPQHF
TGTGCCAGCAGTTCCGCAACAGCAGATCAGCCCCAGCATTTT
>TRBV9|few|TRBJ2-1|TRBD2
CASSVSGGSYNEQFF
TGTGCCAGCAGCGTCTCGGGGGGTTCCTACAATGAGCAGTTCTTC
>TRBV7-6|many|TRBJ2-3|.
CASSLAARPSSTDTQYF
TGTGCCAGCAGCTTAGCCGCCAGGCCCTCTAGCACAGATACGCAGTATTTT
>TRBV2|.|TRBJ1-1|TRBD1
CASSETPGQRTFF
TGTGCCAGCAGTGAAACCCCGGGACAGAGGACTTTCTTT
>TRBV3-1|.|TRBJ2-2|.
CASSQDPPGELFF
TGTGCCAGCAGCCAAGACCCCCCTGGGGAGCTGTTTTTT
>TRBV25-1|.|TRBJ2-1|.
CASSLRLGESGEQFF
TGTGCCAGCAGTTTGCGACTAGGGGAGAGCGGTGAGCAGTTCTTC
>TRBV7-9|.|TRBJ1-6|.
CASRPQGMDSPLHF
TGTGCCAGCAGGCCACAAGGAATGGACTCACCCCTCCACTTT
>TRBV10-3|.|TRBJ2-7|TRBD2
CAILAGAHNEQYF
TGTGCCATCCTAGCGGGAGCCCACAATGAGCAGTACTTC
>TRBV3-1|.|TRBJ2-4|.
CASSQVVAKNIQYF
TGTGCCAGCAGCCAAGTTGTAGCCAAAAACATTCAGTACTTC
>TRBV5-1|few|TRBJ1-1|.
CASSYDSKNTEAFF
TGCGCCAGCAGCTACGACTCTAAGAACACTGAAGCTTTCTTT
>TRBV10-3|few|TRBJ2-7|TRBD1
CAISDGTGGSYEQYF
TGTGCCATCAGTGATGGGACAGGGGGCTCCTACGAGCAGTACTTC
>TRBV14|many|TRBJ2-1|.
CASSLMTSYNEQFF
TGTGCCAGCAGCCTTATGACTAGCTACAATGAGCAGTTCTTC
>TRBV20-1|many|TRBJ2-6|TRBD1
CSAQGTGEISGANVLTF
TGCAGTGCCCAGGGGACAGGGGAAATCTCTGGGGCCAACGTCCTGACTTTC
>TRBV5-5|few|TRBJ2-7|.
CASSSFGLGEQYF
TGTGCCAGCAGCTCGTTCGGACTTGGCGAGCAGTACTTC
>TRBV6-1|.|TRBJ1-5|.
CASSEIGNQPQHF
TGTGCCAGCAGCGAGATCGGCAATCAGCCCCAGCATTTT
>TRBV27|many|TRBJ1-4|.
CASSLYTNEKLFF
TGTGCCAGCAGTTTATACACTAATGAAAAACTGTTTTTT
>TRBV20-1|.|TRBJ2-1|TRBD2
CSARSRTSPQETQFF
TGCAGTGCTAGAAGTAGGACTAGTCCCCAAGAGACCCAGTTCTTC
>TRBV7-9|.|TRBJ2-6|.
CASSLWPRSGANVLTF
TGTGCCAGCAGCTTATGGCCAAGGTCTGGGGCCAACGTCCTGACTTTC
>TRBV7-9|.|TRBJ1-2|.
CASSPRGVGYGYTF
TGTGCCAGCAGCCCCCGGGGCGTGGGGTATGGCTACACCTTC
>TRBV2|.|TRBJ1-1|.
CASSVTRTEAFF
TGTGCCAGCAGTGTTACAAGGACTGAAGCTTTCTTT
>TRBV29-1|.|TRBJ1-3|TRBD1
CSVEDRNSGNTIYF
TGCAGCGTTGAGGACAGGAACTCTGGAAACACCATATATTTT
>TRBV25-1|.|TRBJ2-3|.
CASSEPYQAGPADTQYF
TGTGCCAGCAGTGAACCCTACCAAGCGGGCCCCGCAGATACGCAGTATTTT
>TRBV7-9|few|TRBJ1-1|.
CASSPEGVTNTEAFF
TGTGCCAGCAGCCCTGAGGGGGTGACGAACACTGAAGCTTTCTTT
>TRBV6-5|.|TRBJ1-5|.
CASSYSRGSNQPQHF
TGTGCCAGCAGTTACTCCAGGGGTAGCAATCAGCCCCAGCATTTT
>TRBV6-2/TRBV6-3|.|TRBJ2-7|TRBD1
CASRLIGTVAYEQYF
TGTGCCAGCAGGTTAATCGGGACAGTAGCCTACGAGCAGTACTTC
>TRBV12-3/TRBV12-4|many|TRBJ1-5|.
CASSLSLVNRYRVGNQPQHF
TGTGCCAGCAGTTTAAGTCTAGTTAATCGGTACAGGGTTGGCAATCAGCCCCAGCATTTT
>TRBV12-3/TRBV12-4|.|TRBJ2-5|TRBD1
CASSPLDRVGRETQYF
TGTGCCAGCAGTCCCCTAGACAGGGTAGGACGGGAGACCCAGTACTTC
>TRBV29-1|.|TRBJ2-7|.
CSVQGALNEQYF
TGCAGCGTCCAAGGGGCCCTCAATGAGCAGTACTTC
>TRBV20-1|few|TRBJ2-3|.
CSAPGIAGSDTQYF
TGCAGTGCTCCGGGGATTGCGGGCTCAGATACGCAGTATTTT
>TRBV3-1|.|TRBJ2-3|TRBD2
CVSSQGLAGSTETQYF
TGTGTCAGCAGCCAGGGACTAGCGGGGAGCACAGAAACGCAGTATTTT
>TRBV7-9|.|TRBJ1-1|TRBD1
CASSPDTGTGEAFF
TGTGCCAGCAGCCCGGATACCGGGACAGGCGAAGCTTTCTTT
>TRBV7-9|once|TRBJ2-7|.
CASSLQGYVYEQYF
TGTGCCAGCAGCTTACAGGGATACGTATACGAGCAGTACTTC
>TRBV4-3|many|TRBJ2-3|.
CASSQDLSTDTQYF
TGCGCCAGCAGCCAAGATCTCAGCACAGATACGCAGTATTTT
>TRBV4-3|many|TRBJ2-4|.
CASSQDSGSRNNIQYF
TGCGCCAGCAGCCAAGATAGCGGCAGCCGGAACAACATTCAGTACTTC
>TRBV30|few|TRBJ1-1|TRBD1
CAWTLGQGRTEAFF
TGTGCCTGGACCCTAGGACAGGGCCGCACTGAAGCTTTCTTT
>TRBV20-1|few|TRBJ2-5|.
CSASGFQETQYF
TGCAGTGCTAGCGGCTTTCAAGAGACCCAGTACTTC